The source of this T cell receptor (beta chain) is a study of blood T cells in healthy people across ages. Overall study findings and caveats: Across samples, TCR beta diversity tracked strongly with naive T cell percentage. Greater diversity and more naive CD4+ cells were seen in long-lived donors than in aged donors.

A second PCR, run for about 7 to 12 cycles, used a sample-barcoded 5' primer plus a J-beta primer mix. Every molecule of cDNA carried a tag from a template-switch adaptor with 12 random nucleotides. MiXCR, run by TCRdb on the 5' RACE reads, gives a single entry per CDR3 protein. This table holds 1.5 million or so distinct CDR3 sequences, roughly 43% found once. Healthy Caucasians from Russia aged about 6 to 100 served as donors. This clonotype was seen a few times. What it binds is unknown. V was shortened by 5 bases and J by 3 bases, with 16 bases between the two germline ends. Germline CDR1 is MNHEY and CDR2 is SMNVEV (reference sequence). The CDR3 loop spans 15 amino acids.

The TCR originated in a woman under 30 in good health. J is TRBJ1-2 and V is TRBV27, with a weak D call TRBD1 (6 bases). Specimen: blood. This chain's CDR3 is CASSPRGAGDYGYTF. As DNA, the CDR3 is TGTGCCAGCAGTCCCCGGGGGGCAGGCGACTATGGCTACACCTTC.